This T cell receptor beta chain derives from a study of CD8 T cells in ankylosing spondylitis. The TCR beta libraries were generated through quantitative 5'-RACE incorporating molecular barcodes. TCRdb re-called the 5' RACE reads with MiXCR, one entry per CDR3 protein. The repertoire holds some 240,000 distinct CDR3 sequences, with 18% as singletons. Study-level results: In ankylosing spondylitis blood, a motif of roughly 8 highly homologous TCR beta variants appeared characteristic.

This CDR3 comprises 17 residues. Trimming removed 0 bases from V and 5 bases from J, with 17 bases in between. Notes on this clonotype: No antigen is known for it.

Sequenced sample: blood, either unsorted or a sorted T cell fraction (not recorded which). The gene calls are TRBV12-3 or TRBV12-4 and TRBJ2-1, with D maybe TRBD2 (6 bases). The sequence came from a male donor with ankylosing spondylitis or in good health (not recorded which). This chain's CDR3 is CASSLAVTGTPNNEQFF. The CDR3 DNA sequence: TGTGCCAGCAGTTTAGCGGTAACCGGGACTCCCAACAATGAGCAGTTCTTC.